The next 11 T cell receptor beta chains were all read from a single sample in a study of blood T cell repertoires in COVID-19. Clones were sequenced by immunoSEQ multiplex PCR, and TCRdb holds only the in-frame ones, with some missing. The sample has more than 200,000 clones, 80% to 90% seen once. The specimen sequenced was peripheral blood. These receptors all come from a woman of 80 years or more with acute or convalescent COVID-19.

The chain carries TRBV3-1 (or the pseudogene TRBV3-2) and TRBJ1-6; 7 bases are shared with TRBD1. Germline trimming cut 5 bases from V and 5 bases from J; bases unmatched to any gene: 6. CDR3 size: 15 residues. Germline assignment: CDR1 LGHDT and CDR2 YNNKEL (reference sequence). In nucleotides, the CDR3 is TGTGCCAGCAGCGGTTGGGACAGTCATAATTCACCCCTCCACTTT. Translated, it gives CASSGWDSHNSPLHF.

This clone has a handful of counts. The chain links TRBV6-2 or TRBV6-3 to TRBJ2-5; D gene uncertain. Trimming cost V 5 bases and J 5 bases, with 9 bases left between them. This CDR3 has 12 amino acids. Germline V gene sequence: CDR1 MNHEY, CDR2 SVGEGT. The DNA for the CDR3 is TGTGCCAGCAGTCGGGTCTCGGAGACCCAGTACTTC. Its translation: CASSRVSETQYF.

This chain links TRBV10-2 with TRBJ1-6; possible D gene TRBD1, 5 bases. Germline V gene lookup returns CDR1 WSHSY and CDR2 SAAADI. The CDR3 is 12 residues long. V gave up 6 bases and J gave up 9 bases, with 9 bases separating them. CDR3 region: CASRDKLSPLHF. The CDR3 nucleotides read TGCGCCAGCAGGGACAAACTTTCACCCCTCCACTTT.

The CDR3 region is CASGPGGNTIYF. The CDR3 DNA follows: TGTGCCAGCGGTCCAGGGGGAAACACCATATATTTT. V usage is TRBV9 and J usage is TRBJ1-3, with D possibly being TRBD1 (5 bases). The V gene's germline CDR1 is SGDLS and CDR2 YYNGEE. Trimming left V 7 bases short and J 4 bases short, with 9 bases between. The CDR3 contains 12 residues.

The chain couples TRBV19 to TRBJ1-2; D is unresolved. Trimming stripped 3 bases from V and 3 bases from J, with 8 bases between. The CDR3 runs to 13 residues. Germline V lookup: CDR1 LNHDA, CDR2 SQIVND (reference sequence). CDR3 loop: CASSMGRDYGYTF. CDR3 nucleotide sequence: TGTGCCAGTAGTATGGGCAGAGACTATGGCTACACCTTC.

Only a few counts were recorded for this clone. The chain employs TRBV28 and TRBJ1-4, with 9 bases identical to TRBD1. V lost 2 bases, J lost 5 bases, and 3 bases stayed unmatched. Looked up from germline, CDR1 is MDHEN and CDR2 is SYDVKM. CDR3 size: 15 residues. Here the CDR3 reads CASSLGDRANEKLFF. The DNA for the CDR3 is TGTGCCAGCAGTTTAGGGGACAGGGCGAATGAAAAACTGTTTTTT.

This clone has just one count. J is TRBJ1-5 and V is TRBV19; D not resolved. There are 15 residues in the CDR3. Germline V gene data show CDR1 as LNHDA and CDR2 as SQIVND (reference sequence). V gave up 5 bases and J gave up 5 bases, with 16 bases separating them. The CDR3, as DNA: TGTGCCAGTAGTCTCTCGCGGGTGTCTGATCAGCCCCAGCATTTT. This encodes CASSLSRVSDQPQHF. Based on the CDR3 plus reference TRBV19 and TRBJ1-5, the full variable domain is DGGITQSPKYLFRKEGQNVTLSCEQNLNHDAMYWYRQDPGQGLRLIYYSQIVNDFQKGDIAEGYSVSREKKESFPLTVTSAQKNPTAFYLCASSLSRVSDQPQHFGDGTRLSIL.

This sequence joins TRBV5-1 and TRBJ2-5; 12 nucleotides align to TRBD2. After removal of 3 bases from V and 5 bases from J, the junction contained 5 bases not matched to a gene. Germline lookup yields CDR1 SGHRS and CDR2 YFSETQ. CDR3 length: 15 amino acids. The CDR3 protein is CASSSTSGGRETQYF. CDR3 sequence (DNA): TGCGCCAGCAGCTCTACTAGCGGGGGGCGGGAGACCCAGTACTTC.

The chain is built from TRBV7-2 and TRBJ1-2; tentative D call: TRBD1 (5 bases). Germline loops: CDR1 SGHTA, CDR2 FQGNSA. Between the trimmed V and J ends, which lost 6 bases and 11 bases, there was a span of 19 bases. The CDR3 is 13 amino acids. This chain's CDR3 is CASSPFADTRYTF. DNA for the CDR3: TGTGCCAGCAGTCCTTTCGCGGACACTCGATACACCTTC.

In nucleotides, the CDR3 is TGTGCCAGCAGCGGACTAATGAACACTGAAGCTTTCTTT. Its translation is CASSGLMNTEAFF. The J gene is TRBJ1-1, the V gene TRBV9; no clear D. Between the trimmed V and J ends, which lost 3 bases and 0 bases, there was a span of 6 bases. Germline lookup yields CDR1 SGDLS and CDR2 YYNGEE. This CDR3 has 13 amino acids.

The chain uses TRBV14 and TRBJ2-7, with TRBD1 matching 7 bases. The length of the CDR3 is 16 residues. The trim removed 5 bases at V and 0 bases at J, leaving 10 bases unmatched. Per germline, CDR1 SGHDN and CDR2 FVKESK. The CDR3 spells CASSLRRDRSSYEQYF. DNA for the CDR3: TGTGCCAGCAGCTTAAGACGGGACAGAAGCTCCTACGAGCAGTACTTC.